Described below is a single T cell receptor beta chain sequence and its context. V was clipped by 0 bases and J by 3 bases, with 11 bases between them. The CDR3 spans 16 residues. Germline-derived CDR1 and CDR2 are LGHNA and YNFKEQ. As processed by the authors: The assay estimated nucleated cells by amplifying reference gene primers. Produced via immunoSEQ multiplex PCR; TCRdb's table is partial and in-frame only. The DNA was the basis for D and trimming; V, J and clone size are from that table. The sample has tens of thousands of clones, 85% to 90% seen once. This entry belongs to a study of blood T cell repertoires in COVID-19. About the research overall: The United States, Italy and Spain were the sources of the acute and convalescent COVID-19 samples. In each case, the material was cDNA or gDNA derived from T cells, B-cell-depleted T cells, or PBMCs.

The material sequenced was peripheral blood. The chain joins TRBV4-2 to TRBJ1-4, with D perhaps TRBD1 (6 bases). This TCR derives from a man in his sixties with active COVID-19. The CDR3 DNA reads TGTGCCAGCAGCCAAGAAACAGGGATCCCTAATGAAAAACTGTTTTTT. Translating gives CASSQETGIPNEKLFF.